The rows below give T cell receptor beta chains drawn from one sample of a study of T cells after posttransplantation cyclophosphamide. TCRdb's table, derived via immunoSEQ multiplex PCR, lists solely in-frame clones and lacks some. The repertoire consists of about 66,000 clones, with around 93% occurring once and the leading ten covering 2.5% to 3%. The sequencing input was PBMCs. Receptors were obtained from a woman in her twenties or thirties in good health and a related stem cell transplant donor. Both conserved end residues are part of each CDR3. Fields, in order: CDR3 protein, CDR3 DNA, clone size, V gene, D gene, J gene. The D gene is left open where the match is weak. Clone size appears in some rows only: once, few, many, or a class for an expanded clone.

CDR3: CASSSTDRVNVEGYGYTF
DNA: TGCGCCAGCAGCTCGACGGACAGGGTCAATGTGGAGGGCTATGGCTACACCTTC
size: NA
V: TRBV5-1
D: TRBD1
J: TRBJ1-2

CDR3: CASGNGWGGGSYNEQFF
DNA: TGTGCCAGCGGTAATGGGTGGGGAGGGGGCTCCTACAATGAGCAGTTCTTC
size: NA
V: TRBV9
D: NA
J: TRBJ2-1

CDR3: CASRTTGTGGTGELFF
DNA: TGTGCCAGCAGAACAACCGGGACAGGGGGGACCGGGGAGCTGTTTTTT
size: NA
V: TRBV9
D: TRBD1
J: TRBJ2-2

CDR3: CSARRTTEQYF
DNA: TGCAGTGCTAGACGAACGACTGAGCAGTACTTC
size: once
V: TRBV20-1
D: NA
J: TRBJ2-7

CDR3: CASSYSGSQETQYF
DNA: TGTGCCAGCAGTTACTCCGGGTCCCAAGAGACCCAGTACTTC
size: NA
V: TRBV6-6
D: NA
J: TRBJ2-5

CDR3: CASSVGAGQGVSTDTQYF
DNA: TGTGCCAGCAGCGTAGGTGCGGGGCAGGGTGTAAGTACAGATACGCAGTATTTT
size: once
V: TRBV9
D: NA
J: TRBJ2-3

CDR3: CASSFEQGRDTQYF
DNA: TGCGCCAGCAGCTTTGAACAGGGGAGAGATACGCAGTATTTT
size: NA
V: TRBV5-1
D: TRBD1
J: TRBJ2-3

CDR3: CASSSHQTGQAFF
DNA: TGTGCCAGCAGCTCCCACCAGACAGGGCAAGCTTTCTTT
size: NA
V: TRBV11-1
D: TRBD1
J: TRBJ1-1

CDR3: CASSPGQGTQETQYF
DNA: TGTGCCAGCAGCCCGGGACAGGGAACGCAAGAGACCCAGTACTTC
size: NA
V: TRBV4-2
D: TRBD1
J: TRBJ2-5

CDR3: CASSIRRPWNTEAFF
DNA: TGTGCCAGCAGCATAAGACGGCCTTGGAACACTGAAGCTTTCTTT
size: NA
V: TRBV21-1
D: NA
J: TRBJ1-1

CDR3: CASSLDLAGTTEAFF
DNA: TGTGCCAGCAGCTTAGATCTTGCCGGGACAACTGAAGCTTTCTTT
size: NA
V: TRBV11-2
D: NA
J: TRBJ1-1

CDR3: CASSVTGRGLNTEAFF
DNA: TGTGCCAGCAGCGTAACTGGCAGGGGGTTGAACACTGAAGCTTTCTTT
size: NA
V: TRBV9
D: TRBD1
J: TRBJ1-1

CDR3: CASSLWTGGNTEAFF
DNA: TGTGCCAGCAGTTTGTGGACAGGGGGCAACACTGAAGCTTTCTTT
size: NA
V: TRBV28
D: TRBD1
J: TRBJ1-1